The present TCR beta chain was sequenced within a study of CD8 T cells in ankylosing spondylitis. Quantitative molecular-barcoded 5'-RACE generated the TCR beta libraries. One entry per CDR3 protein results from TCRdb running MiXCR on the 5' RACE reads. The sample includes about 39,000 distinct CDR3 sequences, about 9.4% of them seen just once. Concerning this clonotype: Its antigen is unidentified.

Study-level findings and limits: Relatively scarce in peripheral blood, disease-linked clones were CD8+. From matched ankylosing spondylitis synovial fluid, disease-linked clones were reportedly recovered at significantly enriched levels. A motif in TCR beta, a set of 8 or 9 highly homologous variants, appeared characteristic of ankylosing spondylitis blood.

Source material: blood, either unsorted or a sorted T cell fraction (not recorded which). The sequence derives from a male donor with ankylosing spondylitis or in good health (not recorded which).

The CDR3, as DNA: TGCAGTGCTAGACAGGGATACGAGCAGTACTTC. Its protein is CSARQGYEQYF. The chain is built from TRBV20-1 and TRBJ2-7, with D possibly being TRBD1 (5 bases). The CDR3 is 11 residues long. V gave up 2 bases and J gave up 4 bases, with 6 bases separating them. Germline values: CDR1 DFQATT, CDR2 SNEGSKA (reference sequence).